This T cell receptor beta chain is from a study of blood T cells in healthy people across ages. Study-wide findings and caveats: Strong correlation existed between TCR beta diversity and naive T cell percentage. Diversity of TCR beta per million T cells declined in a roughly linear way with age.

It was with a sample-barcoded 5' primer and a J-beta primer mix that a second PCR of about 6 to 12 cycles was run. TCRdb processed the 5' RACE reads anew with MiXCR; each CDR3 protein has one entry. The sample has 650,000 to 1,000,000 distinct CDR3 sequences; about 37% are singletons. Details on this clonotype: Antigen: not known.

Germline V gene data show CDR1 as LNHDA and CDR2 as SQIVND (reference sequence). The length of the CDR3 is 16 residues. V gave up 8 bases and J gave up 4 bases; unmatched junction bases: 11. Isolation per sample recovered at least 6 million PBMCs. The sequence came from a man between 18 and 29 years old in good health. Sequencing was carried out using blood. The rearrangement links TRBV19 to TRBJ1-6; 7 bases fit TRBD1. The CDR3 sequence: CASHRGGGPYNSPLHF. DNA of the CDR3: TGTGCCAGTCACAGGGGAGGGGGACCTTATAATTCACCCCTCCACTTT.